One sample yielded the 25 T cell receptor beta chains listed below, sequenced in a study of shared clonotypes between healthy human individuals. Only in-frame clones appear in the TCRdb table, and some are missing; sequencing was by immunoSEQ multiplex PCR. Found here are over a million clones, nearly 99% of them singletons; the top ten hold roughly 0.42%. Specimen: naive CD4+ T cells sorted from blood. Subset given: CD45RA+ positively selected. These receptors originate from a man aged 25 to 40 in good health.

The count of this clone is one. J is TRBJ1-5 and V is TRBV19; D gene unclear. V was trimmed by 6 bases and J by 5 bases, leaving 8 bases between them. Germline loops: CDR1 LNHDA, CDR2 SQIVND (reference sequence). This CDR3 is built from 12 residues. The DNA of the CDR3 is TGTGCCAGTAGCCCAGGCCATCAGCCCCAGCATTTT. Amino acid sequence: CASSPGHQPQHF. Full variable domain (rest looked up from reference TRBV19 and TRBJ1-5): DGGITQSPKYLFRKEGQNVTLSCEQNLNHDAMYWYRQDPGQGLRLIYYSQIVNDFQKGDIAEGYSVSREKKESFPLTVTSAQKNPTAFYLCASSPGHQPQHFGDGTRLSIL.

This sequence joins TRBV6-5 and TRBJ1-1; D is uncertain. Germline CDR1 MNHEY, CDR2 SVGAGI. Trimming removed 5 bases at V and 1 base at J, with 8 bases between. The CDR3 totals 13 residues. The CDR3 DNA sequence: TGTGCCAGCAGTACAACACAGAACACTGAAGCTTTCTTT. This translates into CASSTTQNTEAFF.

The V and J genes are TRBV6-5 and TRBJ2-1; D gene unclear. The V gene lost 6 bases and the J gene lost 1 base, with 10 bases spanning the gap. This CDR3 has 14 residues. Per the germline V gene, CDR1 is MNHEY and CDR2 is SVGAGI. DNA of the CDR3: TGTGCCAGCAGGGGATTAGGTTCCTACAATGAGCAGTTCTTC. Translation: CASRGLGSYNEQFF.

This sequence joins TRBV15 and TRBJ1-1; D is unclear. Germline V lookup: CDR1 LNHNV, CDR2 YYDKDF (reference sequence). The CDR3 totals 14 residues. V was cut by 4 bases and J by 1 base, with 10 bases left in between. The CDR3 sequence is CATSNAIKNTEAFF. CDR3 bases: TGTGCCACCAGCAACGCTATCAAGAACACTGAAGCTTTCTTT.

For the CDR3, the DNA is TGTGCCAGCTCGCTGACCAGGGAGACTGAAGCTTTCTTT. Residues: CASSLTRETEAFF. The V gene is TRBV18, the J gene TRBJ1-1, with D maybe TRBD1 (5 bases). Trimming cost V 6 bases and J 5 bases, with 13 bases left between them. The CDR3 has 13 amino acids. Germline V gene lookup returns CDR1 KGHSH and CDR2 LQKENI.

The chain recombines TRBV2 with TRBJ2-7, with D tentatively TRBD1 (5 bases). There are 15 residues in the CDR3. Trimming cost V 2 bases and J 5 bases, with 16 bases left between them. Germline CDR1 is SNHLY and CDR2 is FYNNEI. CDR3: CASSERIRGIDEQYF. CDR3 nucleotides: TGTGCCAGCAGTGAAAGGATAAGGGGCATCGACGAGCAGTACTTC.

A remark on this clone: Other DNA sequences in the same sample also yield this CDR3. In nucleotides, the CDR3 is TGTGCCAGCAGCTTAACTAGCGGATACAATGAGCAGTTCTTC. Translation: CASSLTSGYNEQFF. The chain employs TRBV7-2 and TRBJ2-1; 8 bases agree with TRBD2. This CDR3 is built from 14 residues. The germline V gene has CDR1 SGHTA and CDR2 FQGNSA. The ends lost 2 bases at V and 4 bases at J; junction bases unmatched: 1.

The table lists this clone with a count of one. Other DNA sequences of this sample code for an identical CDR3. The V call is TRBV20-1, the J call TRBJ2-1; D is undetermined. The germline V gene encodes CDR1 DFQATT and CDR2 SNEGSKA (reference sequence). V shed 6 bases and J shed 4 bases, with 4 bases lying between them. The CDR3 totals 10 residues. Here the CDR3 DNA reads TGCAGTGCCCAATACAATGAGCAGTTCTTC. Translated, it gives CSAQYNEQFF.

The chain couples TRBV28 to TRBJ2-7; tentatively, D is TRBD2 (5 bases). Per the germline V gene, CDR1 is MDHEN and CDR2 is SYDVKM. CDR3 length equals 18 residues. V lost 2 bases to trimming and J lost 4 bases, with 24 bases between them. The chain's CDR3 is CASSLRQNRRRSGYEQYF. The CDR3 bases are TGTGCCAGCAGTTTACGGCAGAATCGGCGGCGTTCGGGGTACGAGCAGTACTTC.

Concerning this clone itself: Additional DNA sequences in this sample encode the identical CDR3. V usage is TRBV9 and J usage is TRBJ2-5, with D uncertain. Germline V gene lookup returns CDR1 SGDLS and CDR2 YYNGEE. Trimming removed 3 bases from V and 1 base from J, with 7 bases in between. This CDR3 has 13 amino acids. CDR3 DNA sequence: TGTGCCAGCAGCGGGAGTCCCCAAGAGACCCAGTACTTC. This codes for CASSGSPQETQYF.

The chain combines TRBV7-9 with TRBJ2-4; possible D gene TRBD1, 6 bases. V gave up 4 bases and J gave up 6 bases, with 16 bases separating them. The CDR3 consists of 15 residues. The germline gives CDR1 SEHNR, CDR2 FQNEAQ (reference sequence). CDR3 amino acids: CASSSEAVGGNIQYF. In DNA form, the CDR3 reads TGTGCCAGCAGCTCAGAGGCGGTAGGGGGAAACATTCAGTACTTC.

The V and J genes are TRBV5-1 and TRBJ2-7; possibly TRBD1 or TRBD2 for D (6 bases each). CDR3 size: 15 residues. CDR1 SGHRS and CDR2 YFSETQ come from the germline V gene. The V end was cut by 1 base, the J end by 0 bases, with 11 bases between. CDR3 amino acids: CASSLQQGLSYEQYF. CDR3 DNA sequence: TGCGCCAGCAGCTTGCAACAGGGACTCTCCTACGAGCAGTACTTC.

The CDR3 loop is CSEQGASGTDTQYF. DNA for the CDR3: TGCAGCGAACAGGGGGCCAGTGGCACAGATACGCAGTATTTT. The gene calls are TRBV29-1 and TRBJ2-3; 9 nucleotides match TRBD1. V was clipped by 7 bases and J by 1 base; unmatched bases: 6. Germline CDR1 SQVTM, CDR2 ANQGSEA. This CDR3 has 14 amino acids.

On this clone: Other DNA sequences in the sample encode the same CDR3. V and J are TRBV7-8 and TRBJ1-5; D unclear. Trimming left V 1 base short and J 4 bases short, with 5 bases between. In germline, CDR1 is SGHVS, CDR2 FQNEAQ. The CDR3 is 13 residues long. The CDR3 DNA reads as TGTGCCAGCAGCTTAGTGGTGAATCAGCCCCAGCATTTT. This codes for CASSLVVNQPQHF.

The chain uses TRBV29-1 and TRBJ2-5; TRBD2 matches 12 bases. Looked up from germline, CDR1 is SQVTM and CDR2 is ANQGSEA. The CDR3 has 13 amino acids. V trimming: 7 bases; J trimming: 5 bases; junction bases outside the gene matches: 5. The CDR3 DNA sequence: TGCAGCGGTACCGGGACTAGCGGGGAGACCCAGTACTTC. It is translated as CSGTGTSGETQYF. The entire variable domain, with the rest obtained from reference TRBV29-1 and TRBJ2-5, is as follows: SAVISQKPSRDICQRGTSLTIQCQVDSQVTMMFWYRQQPGQSLTLIATANQGSEATYESGFVIDKFPISRPNLTFSTLTVSNMSPEDSSIYLCSGTGTSGETQYFGPGTRLLVL.

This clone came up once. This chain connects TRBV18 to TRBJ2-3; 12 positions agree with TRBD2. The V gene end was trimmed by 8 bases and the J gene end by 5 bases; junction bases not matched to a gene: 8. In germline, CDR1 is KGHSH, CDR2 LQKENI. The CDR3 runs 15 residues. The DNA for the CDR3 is TGTGCCAGCACCACACTAGCGGGAGGAGGAGATACGCAGTATTTT. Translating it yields CASTTLAGGGDTQYF.

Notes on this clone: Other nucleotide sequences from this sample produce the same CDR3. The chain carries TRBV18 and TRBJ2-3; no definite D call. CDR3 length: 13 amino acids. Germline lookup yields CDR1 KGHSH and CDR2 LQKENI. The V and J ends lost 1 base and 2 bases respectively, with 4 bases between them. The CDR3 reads CASSPLPTDTQYF. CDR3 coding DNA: TGTGCCAGCTCACCACTTCCCACAGATACGCAGTATTTT.

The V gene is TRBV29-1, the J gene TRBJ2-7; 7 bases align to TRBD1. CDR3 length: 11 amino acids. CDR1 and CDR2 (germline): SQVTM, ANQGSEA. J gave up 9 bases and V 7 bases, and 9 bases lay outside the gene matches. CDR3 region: CSAAQGVVQYF. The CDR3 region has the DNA TGCAGCGCCGCCCAGGGGGTCGTGCAGTACTTC.

CDR3 loop: CASRKGTEDYEQYF. The CDR3 bases are TGTGCCAGCAGGAAGGGGACAGAAGACTACGAGCAGTACTTC. This sequence joins TRBV13 and TRBJ2-7; 7 nucleotides match TRBD1. This CDR3 comprises 14 residues. CDR1 and CDR2 (germline): PRHDT, FYEKMQ (reference sequence). V trimming: 6 bases; J trimming: 3 bases; junction bases outside the gene matches: 8.

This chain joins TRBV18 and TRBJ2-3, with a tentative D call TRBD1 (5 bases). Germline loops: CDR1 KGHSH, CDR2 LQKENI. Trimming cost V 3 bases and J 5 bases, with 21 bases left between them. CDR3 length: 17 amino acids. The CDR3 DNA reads TGTGCCAGCTCACCCCCGGCCCCGGACAAGAAAGAAGATACGCAGTATTTT. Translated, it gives CASSPPAPDKKEDTQYF. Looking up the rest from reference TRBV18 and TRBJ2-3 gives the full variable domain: NAGVMQNPRHLVRRRGQEARLRCSPMKGHSHVYWYRQLPEEGLKFMVYLQKENIIDESGMPKERFSAEFPKEGPSILRIQQVVRGDSAAYFCASSPPAPDKKEDTQYFGPGTRLTVL.

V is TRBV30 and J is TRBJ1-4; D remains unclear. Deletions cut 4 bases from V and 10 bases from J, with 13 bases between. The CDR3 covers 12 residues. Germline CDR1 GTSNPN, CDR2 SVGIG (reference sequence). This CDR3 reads CAWNRGEGKLFF. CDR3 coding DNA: TGTGCCTGGAACCGGGGTGAGGGAAAACTGTTTTTT.

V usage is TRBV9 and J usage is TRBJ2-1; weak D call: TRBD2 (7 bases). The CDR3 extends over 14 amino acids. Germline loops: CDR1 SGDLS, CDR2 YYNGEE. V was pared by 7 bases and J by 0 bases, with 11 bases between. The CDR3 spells CASGGAHSYNEQFF. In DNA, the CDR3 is TGTGCCAGCGGGGGGGCACACTCCTACAATGAGCAGTTCTTC.

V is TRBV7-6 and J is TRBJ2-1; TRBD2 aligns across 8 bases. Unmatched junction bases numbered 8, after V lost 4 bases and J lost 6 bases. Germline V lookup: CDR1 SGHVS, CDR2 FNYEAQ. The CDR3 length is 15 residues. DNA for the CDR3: TGTGCCAGCAGCTCAGAGCGGGAGAGTTTCAATGAGCAGTTCTTC. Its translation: CASSSERESFNEQFF.

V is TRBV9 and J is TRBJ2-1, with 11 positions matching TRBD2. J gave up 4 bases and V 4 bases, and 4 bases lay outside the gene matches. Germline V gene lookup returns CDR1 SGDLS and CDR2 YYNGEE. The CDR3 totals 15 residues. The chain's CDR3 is CASSQIAGGYNEQFF. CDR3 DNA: TGTGCCAGCAGCCAAATAGCGGGAGGGTACAATGAGCAGTTCTTC.

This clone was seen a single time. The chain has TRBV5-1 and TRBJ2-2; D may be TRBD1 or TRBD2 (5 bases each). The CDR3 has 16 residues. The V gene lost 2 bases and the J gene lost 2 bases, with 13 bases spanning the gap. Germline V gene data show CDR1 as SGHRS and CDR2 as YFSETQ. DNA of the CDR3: TGCGCCAGCAGCTTCGGCTTCAGGGACAACACCGGGGAGCTGTTTTTT. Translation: CASSFGFRDNTGELFF.